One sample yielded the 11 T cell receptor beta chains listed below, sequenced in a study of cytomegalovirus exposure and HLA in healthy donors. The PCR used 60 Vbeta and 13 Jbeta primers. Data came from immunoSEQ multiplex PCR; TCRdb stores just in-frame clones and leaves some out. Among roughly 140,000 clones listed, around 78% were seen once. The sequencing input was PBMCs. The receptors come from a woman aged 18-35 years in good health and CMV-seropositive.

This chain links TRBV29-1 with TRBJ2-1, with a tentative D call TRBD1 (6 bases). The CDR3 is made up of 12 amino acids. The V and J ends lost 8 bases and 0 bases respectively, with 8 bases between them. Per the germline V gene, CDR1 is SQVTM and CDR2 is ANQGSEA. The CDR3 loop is CSQGHSYNEQFF. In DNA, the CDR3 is TGCAGCCAGGGACACTCCTACAATGAGCAGTTCTTC.

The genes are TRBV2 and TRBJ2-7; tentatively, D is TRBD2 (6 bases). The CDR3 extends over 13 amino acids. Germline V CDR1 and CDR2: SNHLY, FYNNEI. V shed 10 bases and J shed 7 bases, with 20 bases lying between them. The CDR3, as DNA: TGTGCCACCAAGGAGGGCCAGGGCCGGGAGCAGTACTTC. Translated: CATKEGQGREQYF.

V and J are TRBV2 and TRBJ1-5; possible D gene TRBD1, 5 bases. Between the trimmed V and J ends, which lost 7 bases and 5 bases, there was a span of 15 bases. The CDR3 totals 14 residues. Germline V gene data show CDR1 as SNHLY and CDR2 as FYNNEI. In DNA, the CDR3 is TGTGCCAGCAATCCCACAGGCGCCGATCAGCCCCAGCATTTT. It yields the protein CASNPTGADQPQHF.

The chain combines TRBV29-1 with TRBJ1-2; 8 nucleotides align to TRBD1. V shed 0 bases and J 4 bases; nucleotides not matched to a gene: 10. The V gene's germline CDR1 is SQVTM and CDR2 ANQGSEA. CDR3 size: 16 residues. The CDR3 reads CSVEETRTGRGYGYTF. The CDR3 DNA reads TGCAGCGTTGAAGAAACACGGACAGGGAGAGGCTATGGCTACACCTTC.

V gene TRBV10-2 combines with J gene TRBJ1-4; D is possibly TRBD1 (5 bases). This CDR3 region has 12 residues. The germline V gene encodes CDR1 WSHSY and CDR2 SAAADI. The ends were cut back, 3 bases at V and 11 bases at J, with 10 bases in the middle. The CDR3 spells CASSDRVTKLFF. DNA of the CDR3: TGCGCCAGCAGTGACAGGGTAACGAAACTGTTTTTT.

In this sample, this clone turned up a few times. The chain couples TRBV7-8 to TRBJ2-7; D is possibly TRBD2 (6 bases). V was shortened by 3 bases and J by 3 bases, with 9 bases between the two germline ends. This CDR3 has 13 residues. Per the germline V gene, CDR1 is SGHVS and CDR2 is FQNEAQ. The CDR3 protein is CASSLGTGYEQYF. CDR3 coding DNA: TGTGCCAGCAGCTTGGGGACTGGCTACGAGCAGTACTTC.

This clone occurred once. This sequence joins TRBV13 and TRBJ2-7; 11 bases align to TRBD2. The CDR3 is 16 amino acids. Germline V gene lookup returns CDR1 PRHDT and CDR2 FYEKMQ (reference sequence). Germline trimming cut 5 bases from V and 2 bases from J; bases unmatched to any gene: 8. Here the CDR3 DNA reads TGTGCCAGCAGCCCCCTAAATAGCGGGGGGGCCTACGAGCAGTACTTC. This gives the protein CASSPLNSGGAYEQYF.

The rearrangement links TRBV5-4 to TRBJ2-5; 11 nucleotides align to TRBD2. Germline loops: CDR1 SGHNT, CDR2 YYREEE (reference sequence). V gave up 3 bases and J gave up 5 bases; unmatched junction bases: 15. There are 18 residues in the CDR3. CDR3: CASSSKRTSGRGEETQYF. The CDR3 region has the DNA TGTGCCAGCAGCTCGAAGAGGACTAGCGGGCGGGGGGAGGAGACCCAGTACTTC.

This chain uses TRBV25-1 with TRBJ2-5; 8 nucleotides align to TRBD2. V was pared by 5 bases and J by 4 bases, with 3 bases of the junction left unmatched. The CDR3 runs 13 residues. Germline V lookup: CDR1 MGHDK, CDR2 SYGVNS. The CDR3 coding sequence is TGTGCCAGCAGTCTCCGGGGGGGAGAGACCCAGTACTTC. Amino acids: CASSLRGGETQYF.

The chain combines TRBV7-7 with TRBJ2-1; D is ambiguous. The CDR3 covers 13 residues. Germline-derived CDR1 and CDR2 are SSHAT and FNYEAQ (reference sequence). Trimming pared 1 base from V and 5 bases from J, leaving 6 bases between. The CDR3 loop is CASSLGVDNEQFF. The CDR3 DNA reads TGTGCCAGCAGCTTAGGCGTTGACAATGAGCAGTTCTTC.

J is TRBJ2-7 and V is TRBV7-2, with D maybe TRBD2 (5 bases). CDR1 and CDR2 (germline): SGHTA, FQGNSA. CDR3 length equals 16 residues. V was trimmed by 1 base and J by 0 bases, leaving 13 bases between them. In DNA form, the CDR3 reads TGTGCCAGCAGCTTAGAGGGAGCGGCGAGCTCCTACGAGCAGTACTTC. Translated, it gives CASSLEGAASSYEQYF.